In this sample, the clone carrying this TCR beta chain turned up a few times. Its antigen is undetermined. These data belong to a study of T-cell reconstitution after alpha-beta-depleted transplantation in children. The study, taken as a whole, reports: Surviving recipient T cells and intrathymic progenitors accounted for some patients' high TCRbeta diversity at day 60. Reports say that about two months after transplant, the alpha-beta T cells came out of several hundred graft clones that had expanded. T-cell numbers and diversity one year post-transplant derived largely from freshly generated T cells.

Researchers prepared the TCRbeta library using unique molecular identifiers, the study reports. TCRdb analysed the PCR reads with MiXCR anew, one entry per CDR3 protein. The data contain about 980,000 distinct CDR3 sequences, roughly 29% of them singletons. Trimming took 6 bases from V and 3 from J; bases not matched to a gene: 14. Germline CDR1 WNHNN, CDR2 SYGVQD (reference sequence). There are 18 residues in the CDR3. The rearrangement joins TRBV10-1 to TRBJ2-7; 13 bases fit TRBD2. This sequence was found in a boy in the first two years of life who had a stem cell transplant for SCID, so the T cells may come from the graft donor. The sequencing here drew on PBMCs, mostly from graft donor cells, taken 360 days after TCRalphabeta/CD19-depleted stem cell transplant. Written as DNA, the CDR3 is TGCGCCAGCAGAGCGACTAGCGGGGGGTCGACCTATCTCTACGAGCAGTACTTC. Amino acids: CASRATSGGSTYLYEQYF.